The clone carrying this TCR beta chain showed up just once. Its antigen remains unidentified. In the PCR, 60 Vbeta and 13 Jbeta primers were used. TCRdb's table, derived via immunoSEQ multiplex PCR, lists solely in-frame clones and lacks some. This sample has over 150,000 clones, with 60% to 80% found just once. This record belongs to a study of cytomegalovirus exposure and HLA in healthy donors. General study points: Indistinguishable V segments such as TRBV6-2 and TRBV6-3 were excluded. Within a later analysis, the majority of CMV-associated TCR beta chains appeared HLA-restricted.

After removal of 3 bases from V and 2 bases from J, the junction contained 10 bases not matched to a gene. The length of the CDR3 is 17 residues. Germline values: CDR1 MGHRA, CDR2 YSYEKL. The chain uses TRBV4-1 and TRBJ2-4, with TRBD1 matching 7 bases. This clonotype originated in a woman aged 25-40 years in good health and CMV-seropositive. The sequenced sample consisted of PBMCs. The CDR3, as DNA: TGCGCCAGCAGCCAGGCGACAGGGTCCGTAACCAAAAACATTCAGTACTTC. Protein: CASSQATGSVTKNIQYF.